These T cell receptor beta chains were read from a single sample in a study of T-cell reconstitution after alpha-beta-depleted transplantation in children. TCRdb re-derived calls from the PCR reads in MiXCR, one entry per CDR3 protein. Of fewer than 550,000 distinct CDR3 sequences listed, 9.5% to 12% are singletons. Sequencing was performed on PBMCs, mostly from graft donor cells, taken 180 days after TCRalphabeta/CD19-depleted stem cell transplant. The receptors come from a female patient aged 2-10 years who had a stem cell transplant for aplastic anemia, so the T cells may come from the graft donor. Each CDR3 is given with its conserved first and last residue. D genes are given only for firm matches. The size field is filled for only some rows; it gives once, few, many or a size class.

clone_size,v_call,j_call,d_call,cdr3_length,cdr3_aa,cdr3_nt
many,TRBV5-1,TRBJ2-3,TRBD2,16,CASSLVAGSITDTQYF,TGCGCCAGCAGCTTGGTAGCGGGATCCATCACAGATACGCAGTATTTT
NA,TRBV20-1,TRBJ2-1,NA,14,CSARGSLPSYEQFF,TGCAGTGCTAGAGGGAGCCTACCCTCGTATGAGCAGTTCTTC
NA,TRBV3-1,TRBJ2-5,TRBD1,16,CASSHGTGVYQETQYF,TGTGCCAGCAGCCATGGGACAGGAGTTTACCAAGAGACCCAGTACTTC
many,TRBV27,TRBJ1-1,NA,13,CASSFRENTEAFF,TGTGCCAGCAGTTTTCGGGAGAACACTGAAGCTTTCTTT
few,TRBV5-6,TRBJ1-5,NA,15,CASSLAWLGNQPQHF,TGTGCCAGCAGCTTGGCCTGGTTAGGGAACCAGCCCCAGCATTTT
NA,TRBV25-1,TRBJ2-3,TRBD2,18,CASSGVPGTSGFTDTQYF,TGTGCCAGCAGTGGTGTACCCGGGACTAGCGGATTCACAGATACGCAGTATTTT
many,TRBV18,TRBJ2-3,NA,14,CASSPGRSTDTQYF,TGTGCCAGCTCACCAGGGAGAAGCACAGATACGCAGTATTTT
NA,TRBV10-3,TRBJ2-3,NA,12,CAISESLDTQYF,TGTGCCATCAGTGAGTCACTAGATACGCAGTATTTT
NA,TRBV19,TRBJ2-1,NA,14,CASSIWADYNEQFF,TGTGCCAGTAGTATTTGGGCCGACTACAATGAGCAGTTCTTC
many,TRBV29-1,TRBJ2-5,TRBD1,12,CSAADRGETQYF,TGCAGCGCCGCGGACAGGGGTGAGACCCAGTACTTC
few,TRBV20-1,TRBJ2-1,NA,12,CSASREYNEQFF,TGCAGTGCTAGCAGAGAGTACAATGAGCAGTTCTTC
NA,TRBV20-1,TRBJ2-3,TRBD2,19,CSARDPGRQIAGEVDTQYF,TGCAGTGCTAGAGATCCCGGGAGACAGATAGCGGGAGAGGTAGATACGCAGTATTTT
few,TRBV9,TRBJ2-1,TRBD1,16,CASSVRDRGLDNEQFF,TGTGCCAGCAGCGTCCGGGACAGGGGGTTAGACAATGAGCAGTTCTTC
NA,TRBV6-6,TRBJ1-1,TRBD1,13,CASTYSGGTEAFF,TGTGCCAGCACCTACTCAGGGGGCACTGAAGCTTTCTTT
NA,TRBV7-9,TRBJ2-5,NA,14,CASSLRGRDGTQYF,TGTGCCAGCAGCTTACGGGGCAGGGATGGGACCCAGTACTTC
NA,TRBV5-8,TRBJ1-3,NA,12,CASSSHREGRDF,TGTGCCAGCAGCTCTCACAGGGAGGGACGTGATTTT
NA,TRBV2,TRBJ1-3,NA,17,CASPRTAHSSTGNTIYF,TGTGCCAGCCCGAGAACAGCCCATTCCAGCACTGGAAACACCATATATTTT
many,TRBV25-1,TRBJ2-1,TRBD1,16,CASSEYGQGIVNEQFF,TGTGCCAGCAGTGAATATGGACAGGGGATAGTTAATGAGCAGTTCTTC
NA,TRBV28,TRBJ1-5,NA,18,CASSFSSFRSPSNQPQHF,TGTGCCAGCAGTTTCTCCAGTTTTAGAAGTCCTAGCAATCAGCCCCAGCATTTT
NA,TRBV28,TRBJ1-4,TRBD1,13,CASSRDRGEKLFF,TGTGCCAGCAGCCGGGACAGGGGAGAAAAACTGTTTTTT
few,TRBV12-3/TRBV12-4,TRBJ2-4,NA,19,CASSFSDCGGSLAKNIQYF,TGTGCCAGCAGTTTCTCGGACTGTGGGGGATCCTTAGCCAAAAACATTCAGTACTTC
NA,TRBV7-3,TRBJ2-1,TRBD1,15,CASRGPGQGYNEQFF,TGTGCCAGCAGGGGACCGGGACAGGGCTACAATGAGCAGTTCTTC
few,TRBV14,TRBJ2-7,TRBD1,15,CASSQDRTGGYEQYF,TGTGCCAGCAGCCAAGATAGGACAGGGGGCTATGAGCAGTACTTC
NA,TRBV21-1,TRBJ2-5,NA,15,CASSKVRPGGETQYF,TGTGCCAGCAGCAAAGTACGACCCGGGGGGGAGACCCAGTACTTC
few,TRBV10-3,TRBJ2-1,NA,16,CAIRDTAQRKYNEQFF,TGTGCCATCAGGGACACTGCTCAGCGGAAGTACAATGAGCAGTTCTTC
NA,TRBV18,TRBJ2-1,NA,17,CASSPLGYSRRGNEQFF,TGTGCCAGCTCACCACTGGGCTACTCGAGGCGCGGGAATGAGCAGTTCTTC
few,TRBV27,TRBJ2-2,TRBD2,14,CASTVLAGAGELFF,TGTGCCAGCACAGTCTTAGCGGGAGCCGGGGAGCTGTTTTTT
few,TRBV3-1,TRBJ2-1,TRBD2,15,CASSQEGAGENEQFF,TGTGCCAGCAGCCAAGAAGGGGCGGGAGAAAATGAGCAGTTCTTC
few,TRBV7-8,TRBJ2-7,NA,13,CASSLERHYEQYF,TGTGCCAGCAGCTTAGAAAGGCACTACGAGCAGTACTTC
few,TRBV5-1,TRBJ2-7,TRBD2,18,CASSLDPLLSGRSYEQYF,TGCGCCAGCAGCTTGGATCCCCTCCTAAGCGGGAGGTCCTACGAGCAGTACTTC
NA,TRBV5-1,TRBJ2-1,NA,15,CASTLGGQLYNEQFF,TGCGCCAGCACTTTGGGGGGGCAGCTTTACAATGAGCAGTTCTTC
few,TRBV5-1,TRBJ2-7,TRBD1,15,CASSSTSGTDYEQYF,TGCGCCAGCAGCTCAACATCCGGGACAGACTACGAGCAGTACTTC
few,TRBV9,TRBJ2-1,NA,17,CASSVGLAEDSYNEQFF,TGTGCCAGCAGCGTAGGGTTGGCGGAGGACTCCTACAATGAGCAGTTCTTC
NA,TRBV6-5,TRBJ2-1,NA,19,CASSSKRGEWPSSYNEQFF,TGTGCCAGCAGTTCCAAGAGGGGGGAATGGCCTAGCTCCTACAATGAGCAGTTCTTC
few,TRBV11-2,TRBJ2-5,TRBD2,19,CASSLEVFGASGIVETQYF,TGTGCCAGCAGCTTAGAGGTATTCGGAGCTAGCGGGATCGTAGAGACCCAGTACTTC
few,TRBV7-2,TRBJ2-1,NA,17,CASSFRVGGPAYNEQFF,TGTGCCAGCAGCTTCAGAGTGGGGGGACCTGCCTACAATGAGCAGTTCTTC
few,TRBV20-1,TRBJ1-5,NA,14,CSAARTASNQPQHF,TGCAGTGCTGCCCGGACGGCCAGCAATCAGCCCCAGCATTTT
NA,TRBV18,TRBJ2-3,TRBD1,15,CASSPTGGTTDTQYF,TGTGCCAGCTCACCTACAGGGGGCACAACAGATACGCAGTATTTT
NA,TRBV7-3,TRBJ2-1,NA,17,CASSPTLAQGLRDEQFF,TGTGCCAGCAGCCCAACGCTAGCGCAGGGGCTGAGGGATGAGCAGTTCTTC
few,TRBV2,TRBJ2-2,NA,15,CASSEVRGDTGELFF,TGTGCCAGCAGTGAAGTCAGGGGAGACACCGGGGAGCTGTTTTTT
NA,TRBV20-1,TRBJ2-7,TRBD1,17,CSASGDRGWVRTYEQYF,TGCAGTGCCAGCGGGGACAGGGGGTGGGTAAGGACCTACGAGCAGTACTTC
few,TRBV7-2,TRBJ2-2,NA,16,CAGSPRTASLAGELFF,TGTGCCGGCAGCCCACGGACGGCTAGCTTAGCCGGGGAGCTGTTTTTT
many,TRBV20-1,TRBJ1-4,TRBD1,13,CSAGGQPREKLFF,TGCAGTGCGGGGGGACAGCCCAGGGAAAAACTGTTTTTT
NA,TRBV7-3,TRBJ2-3,NA,13,CASSTNRGHTQYF,TGTGCCAGCAGCACTAACCGGGGGCATACGCAGTATTTT
many,TRBV12-3/TRBV12-4,TRBJ1-2,TRBD1,16,CASSFVTGASNYGYTF,TGTGCCAGCAGTTTCGTCACAGGGGCGTCTAACTATGGCTACACCTTC
few,TRBV3-1,TRBJ2-1,NA,16,CASSQDVSGRYNEQFF,TGTGCCAGCAGCCAAGATGTCTCGGGTCGGTACAATGAGCAGTTCTTC
NA,TRBV11-2,TRBJ2-1,NA,13,CASSPPYASEQFF,TGTGCCAGCAGCCCTCCCTACGCCAGTGAGCAGTTCTTC
NA,TRBV20-1,TRBJ2-1,NA,15,CSASRRPPSYNEQFF,TGCAGTGCTAGCCGCCGGCCCCCCTCCTACAATGAGCAGTTCTTC
few,TRBV5-6,TRBJ2-3,NA,16,CASSLSQDSNTDTQYF,TGTGCCAGCAGCTTGTCCCAGGACAGTAACACAGATACGCAGTATTTT
few,TRBV4-1,TRBJ2-1,NA,11,CASSVWNEQFF,TGCGCCAGCAGCGTGTGGAATGAGCAGTTCTTC
few,TRBV18,TRBJ2-2,NA,14,CASSPPGYTGELFF,TGTGCCAGCTCACCACCAGGGTACACCGGGGAGCTGTTTTTT
many,TRBV12-3/TRBV12-4,TRBJ1-1,NA,15,CASSLSQTGRPEAFF,TGTGCCAGCAGTTTATCGCAAACGGGGCGGCCTGAAGCTTTCTTT
NA,TRBV18,TRBJ2-1,TRBD2,15,CASSRREGLYNEQFF,TGTGCCAGCTCACGACGGGAGGGCCTCTACAATGAGCAGTTCTTC
many,TRBV14,TRBJ1-1,TRBD1,15,CASSGQGITNTEAFF,TGTGCCAGCAGTGGACAGGGGATTACGAACACTGAAGCTTTCTTT